This T cell receptor (beta chain) was obtained from a study of beta chain features in type 1 diabetes. This CDR3 comprises 15 residues. J lost 3 bases, V lost 0 bases, and 3 bases had no gene match. CDR1 is SGHNT and CDR2 is YYREEE in the germline V gene (reference sequence). By way of CD45RO/CCR7/CD25/CD127/CD95/CD27, the CD4+ regulatory, stem cell-like memory, central memory and naive cells were sorted. Study-level findings and limits: Within the patient group, naive, central memory and Treg TCRB repertoires appeared more similar to each other than within healthy donors. Any PCR bias toward short templates would affect both groups alike. VDJ junctions from patients with type 1 diabetes contained fewer insertions and more deletions.

Expressed TCRB transcripts got sequenced, as all isolated RNA was reverse transcribed. Profiling relied on immunoSEQ multiplex PCR, and the TCRdb table lists in-frame clones only, not all of them. The sample gives approximately 470,000 clones, around 28% of which show up once; 0.065% is in the top ten. This clone was seen more than once but under ten times. No antigen is known for it. This clonotype was sampled from a young man in good health. This chain joins TRBV5-4 and TRBJ2-1; 7 bases are shared with TRBD2. Sequencing input: naive CD4+ T cells from blood. CDR3 DNA sequence: TGTGCCAGCAGCTTGGTAGCGGGCTACTACAATGAGCAGTTCTTC. Protein: CASSLVAGYYNEQFF.